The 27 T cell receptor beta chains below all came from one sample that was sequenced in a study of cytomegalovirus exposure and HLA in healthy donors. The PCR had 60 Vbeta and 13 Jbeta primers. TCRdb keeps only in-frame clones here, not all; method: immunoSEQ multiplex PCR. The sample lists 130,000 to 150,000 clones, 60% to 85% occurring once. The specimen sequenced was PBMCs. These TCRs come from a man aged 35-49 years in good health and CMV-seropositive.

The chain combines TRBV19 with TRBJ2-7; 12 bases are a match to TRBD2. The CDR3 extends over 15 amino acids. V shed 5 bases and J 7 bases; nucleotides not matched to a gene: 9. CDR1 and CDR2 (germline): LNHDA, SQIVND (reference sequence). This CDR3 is CASSFLAGGPTEQYF. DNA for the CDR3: TGTGCCAGTAGTTTCCTAGCGGGAGGGCCTACGGAGCAGTACTTC.

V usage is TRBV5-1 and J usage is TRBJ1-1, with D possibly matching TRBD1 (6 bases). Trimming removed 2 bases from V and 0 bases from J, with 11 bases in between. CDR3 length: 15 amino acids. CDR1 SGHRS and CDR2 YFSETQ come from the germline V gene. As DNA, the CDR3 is TGCGCCAGCAGCTTACTAGGGGGACTGAACACTGAAGCTTTCTTT. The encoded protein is CASSLLGGLNTEAFF.

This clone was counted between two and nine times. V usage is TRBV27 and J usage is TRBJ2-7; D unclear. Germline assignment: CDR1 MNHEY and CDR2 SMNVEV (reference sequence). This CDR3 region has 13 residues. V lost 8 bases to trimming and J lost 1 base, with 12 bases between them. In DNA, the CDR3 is TGTGCCAGCTCAATGAAGCTATCCTACGAGCAGTACTTC. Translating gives CASSMKLSYEQYF.

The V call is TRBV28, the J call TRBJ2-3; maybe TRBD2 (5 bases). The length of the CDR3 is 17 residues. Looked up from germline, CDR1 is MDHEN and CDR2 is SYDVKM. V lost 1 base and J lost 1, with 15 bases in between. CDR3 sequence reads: CASSLLERTRGTDTQYF. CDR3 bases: TGTGCCAGCAGTTTATTAGAGAGGACGCGGGGCACAGATACGCAGTATTTT.

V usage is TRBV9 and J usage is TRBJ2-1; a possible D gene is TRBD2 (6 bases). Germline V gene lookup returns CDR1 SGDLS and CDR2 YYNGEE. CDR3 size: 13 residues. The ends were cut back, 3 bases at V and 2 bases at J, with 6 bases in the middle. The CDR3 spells CASSGLAYNEQFF. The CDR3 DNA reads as TGTGCCAGCAGCGGACTAGCCTACAATGAGCAGTTCTTC.

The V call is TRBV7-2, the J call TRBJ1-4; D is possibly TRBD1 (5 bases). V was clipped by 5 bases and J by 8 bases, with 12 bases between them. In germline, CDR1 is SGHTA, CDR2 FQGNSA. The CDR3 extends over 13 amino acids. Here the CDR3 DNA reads TGTGCCAGCAGCGAACAGGAGGGGGAAAAACTGTTTTTT. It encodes CASSEQEGEKLFF. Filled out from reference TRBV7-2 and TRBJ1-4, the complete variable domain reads GAGVSQSPSNKVTEKGKDVELRCDPISGHTALYWYRQSLGQGLEFLIYFQGNSAPDKSGLPSDRFSAERTGGSVSTLTIQRTQQEDSAVYLCASSEQEGEKLFFGSGTQLSVL.

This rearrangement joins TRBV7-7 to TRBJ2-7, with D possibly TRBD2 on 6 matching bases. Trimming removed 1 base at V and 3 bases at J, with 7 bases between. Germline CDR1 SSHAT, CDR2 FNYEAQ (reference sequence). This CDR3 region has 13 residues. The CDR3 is CASSLGSGYEQYF. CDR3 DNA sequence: TGTGCCAGCAGCTTAGGTAGCGGCTACGAGCAGTACTTC.

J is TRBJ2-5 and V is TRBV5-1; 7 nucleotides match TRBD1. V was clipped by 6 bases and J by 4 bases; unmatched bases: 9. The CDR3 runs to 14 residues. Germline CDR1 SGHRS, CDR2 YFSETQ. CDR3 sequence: CASNRDSGLETQYF. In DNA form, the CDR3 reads TGCGCCAGCAACCGGGACAGCGGACTAGAGACCCAGTACTTC.

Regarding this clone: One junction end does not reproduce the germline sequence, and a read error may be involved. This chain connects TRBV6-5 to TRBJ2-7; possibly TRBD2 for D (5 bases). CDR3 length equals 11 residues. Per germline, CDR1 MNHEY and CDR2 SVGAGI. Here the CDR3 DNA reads TGTGCCAGCAGTGAGCAGGCACCGGGAACCTTC. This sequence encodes CASSEQAPGTF.

CDR3 in amino acids: CASSSSGSTDTQYF. DNA for the CDR3: TGTGCCAGCAGCTCAAGCGGGAGCACAGATACGCAGTATTTT. J is TRBJ2-3 and V is TRBV11-3; a possible D gene is TRBD2 (6 bases). The CDR3 loop spans 14 amino acids. The V gene lost 4 bases and the J gene lost 0 bases, with 8 bases spanning the gap. CDR1 and CDR2 from the germline V gene are SGHNT and YENEEA.

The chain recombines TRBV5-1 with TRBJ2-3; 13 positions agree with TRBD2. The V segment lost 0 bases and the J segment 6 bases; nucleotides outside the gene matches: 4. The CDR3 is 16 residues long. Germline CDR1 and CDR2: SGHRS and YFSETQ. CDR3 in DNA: TGCGCCAGCAGCTTGGGACTAGCGGGAGGTAGGGATACGCAGTATTTT. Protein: CASSLGLAGGRDTQYF. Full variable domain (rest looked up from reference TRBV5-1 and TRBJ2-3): KAGVTQTPRYLIKTRGQQVTLSCSPISGHRSVSWYQQTPGQGLQFLFEYFSETQRNKGNFPGRFSGRQFSNSRSEMNVSTLELGDSALYLCASSLGLAGGRDTQYFGPGTRLTVL.

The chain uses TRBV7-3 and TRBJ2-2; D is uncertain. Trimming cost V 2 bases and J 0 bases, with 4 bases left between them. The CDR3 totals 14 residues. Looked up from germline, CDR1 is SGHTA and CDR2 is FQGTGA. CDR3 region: CASSLQANTGELFF. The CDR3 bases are TGTGCCAGCAGCTTACAGGCGAACACCGGGGAGCTGTTTTTT. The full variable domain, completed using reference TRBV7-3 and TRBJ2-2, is GAGVSQTPSNKVTEKGKYVELRCDPISGHTALYWYRQSLGQGPEFLIYFQGTGAADDSGLPNDRFFAVRPEGSVSTLKIQRTERGDSAVYLCASSLQANTGELFFGEGSRLTVL.

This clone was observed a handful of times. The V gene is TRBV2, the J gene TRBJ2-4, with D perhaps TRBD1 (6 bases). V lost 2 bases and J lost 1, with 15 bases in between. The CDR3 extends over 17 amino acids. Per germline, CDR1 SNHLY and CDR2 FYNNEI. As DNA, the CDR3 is TGTGCCAGCAGTGAATACGGGCAGGGGATGGCCAAAAACATTCAGTACTTC. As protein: CASSEYGQGMAKNIQYF.

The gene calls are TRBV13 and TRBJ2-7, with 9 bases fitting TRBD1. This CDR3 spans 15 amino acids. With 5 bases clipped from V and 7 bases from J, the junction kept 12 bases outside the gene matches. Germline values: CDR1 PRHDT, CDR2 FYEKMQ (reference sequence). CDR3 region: CASSGARTGDQEQYF. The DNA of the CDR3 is TGTGCCAGCAGCGGGGCCCGGACAGGGGATCAGGAGCAGTACTTC.

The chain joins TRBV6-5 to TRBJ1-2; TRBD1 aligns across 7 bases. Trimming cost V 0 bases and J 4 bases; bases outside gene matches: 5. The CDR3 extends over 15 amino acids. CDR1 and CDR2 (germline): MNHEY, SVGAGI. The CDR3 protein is CASSYSAAGGYGYTF. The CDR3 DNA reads TGTGCCAGCAGTTACTCAGCGGCAGGGGGCTATGGCTACACCTTC.

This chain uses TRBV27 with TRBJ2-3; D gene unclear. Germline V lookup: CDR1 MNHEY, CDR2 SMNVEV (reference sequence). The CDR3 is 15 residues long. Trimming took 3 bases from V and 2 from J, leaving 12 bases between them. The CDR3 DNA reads TGTGCCAGCAGTTTGAATCGAGGTTACACAGATACGCAGTATTTT. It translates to CASSLNRGYTDTQYF.

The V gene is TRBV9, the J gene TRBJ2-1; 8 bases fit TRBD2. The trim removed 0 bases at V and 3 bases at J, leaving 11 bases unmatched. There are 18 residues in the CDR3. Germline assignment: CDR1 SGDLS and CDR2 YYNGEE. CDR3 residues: CASSVGVTSGIYYNEQFF. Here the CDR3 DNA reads TGTGCCAGCAGCGTAGGGGTTACTAGCGGCATTTACTACAATGAGCAGTTCTTC.

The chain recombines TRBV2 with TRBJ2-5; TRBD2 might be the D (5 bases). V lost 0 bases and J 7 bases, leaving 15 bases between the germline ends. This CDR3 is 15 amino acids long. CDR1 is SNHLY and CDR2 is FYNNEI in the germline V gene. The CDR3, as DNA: TGTGCCAGCAGTGAAGCGCTCGCCGGACTTGGGACCCAGTACTTC. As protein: CASSEALAGLGTQYF.

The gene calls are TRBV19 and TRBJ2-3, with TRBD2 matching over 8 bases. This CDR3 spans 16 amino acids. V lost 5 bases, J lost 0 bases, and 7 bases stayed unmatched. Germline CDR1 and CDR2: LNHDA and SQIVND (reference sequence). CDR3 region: CASSGRAGDSTDTQYF. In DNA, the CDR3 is TGTGCCAGTAGTGGACGAGCGGGGGATAGCACAGATACGCAGTATTTT.

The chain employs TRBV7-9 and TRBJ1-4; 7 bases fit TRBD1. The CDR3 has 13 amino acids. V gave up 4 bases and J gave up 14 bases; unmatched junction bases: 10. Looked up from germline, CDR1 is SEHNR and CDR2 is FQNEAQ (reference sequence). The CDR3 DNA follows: TGTGCCAGCAGCTCATTCCGACAGGGTGCGCTGTTTTTT. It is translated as CASSSFRQGALFF. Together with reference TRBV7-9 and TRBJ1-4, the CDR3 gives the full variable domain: DTGVSQNPRHKITKRGQNVTFRCDPISEHNRLYWYRQTLGQGPEFLTYFQNEAQLEKSRLLSDRFSAERPKGSFSTLEIQRTEQGDSAMYLCASSSFRQGALFFGSGTQLSVL.

The DNA for the CDR3 is TGTGCCATCAGTAGACAAGATACGCAGTATTTT. It codes for CAISRQDTQYF. The rearrangement links TRBV10-3 to TRBJ2-3; no reliable D call. CDR1 and CDR2 from the germline V gene are ENHRY and SYGVKD. V lost 5 bases, J lost 5 bases, and 5 bases lay in between. The CDR3 length is 11 residues.

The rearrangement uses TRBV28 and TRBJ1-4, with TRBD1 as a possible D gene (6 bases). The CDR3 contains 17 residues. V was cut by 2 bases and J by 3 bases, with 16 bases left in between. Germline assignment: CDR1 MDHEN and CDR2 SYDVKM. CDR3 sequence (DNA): TGTGCCAGCAGTTTACCACAGGGAAGAGGGGCTAATGAAAAACTGTTTTTT. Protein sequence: CASSLPQGRGANEKLFF.

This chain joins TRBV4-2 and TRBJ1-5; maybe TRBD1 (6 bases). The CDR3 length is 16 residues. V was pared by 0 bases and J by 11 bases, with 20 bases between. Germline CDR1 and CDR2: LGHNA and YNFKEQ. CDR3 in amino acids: CASSQEWGAGARTQHF. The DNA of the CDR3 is TGTGCCAGCAGCCAAGAATGGGGAGCAGGGGCCAGGACCCAGCATTTT.

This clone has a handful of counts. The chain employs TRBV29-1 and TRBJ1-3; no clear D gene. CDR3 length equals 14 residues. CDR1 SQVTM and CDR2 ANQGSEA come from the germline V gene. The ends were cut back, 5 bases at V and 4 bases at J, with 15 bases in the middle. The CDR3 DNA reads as TGCAGCGTTCGGTCGGGGAAACCAGGAAACACCATATATTTT. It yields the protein CSVRSGKPGNTIYF.

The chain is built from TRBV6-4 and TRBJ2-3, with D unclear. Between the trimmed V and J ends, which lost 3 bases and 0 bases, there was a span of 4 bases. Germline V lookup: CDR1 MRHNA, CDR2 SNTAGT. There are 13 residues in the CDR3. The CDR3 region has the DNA TGTGCCAGCAGTGAGGAGAGCACAGATACGCAGTATTTT. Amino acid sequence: CASSEESTDTQYF.

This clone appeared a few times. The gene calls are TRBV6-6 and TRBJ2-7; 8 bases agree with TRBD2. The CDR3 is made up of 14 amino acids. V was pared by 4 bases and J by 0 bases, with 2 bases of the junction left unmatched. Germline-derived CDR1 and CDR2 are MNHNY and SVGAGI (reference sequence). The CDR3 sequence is CASSFGGDSYEQYF. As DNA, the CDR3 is TGTGCCAGCAGTTTCGGGGGGGACTCCTACGAGCAGTACTTC.

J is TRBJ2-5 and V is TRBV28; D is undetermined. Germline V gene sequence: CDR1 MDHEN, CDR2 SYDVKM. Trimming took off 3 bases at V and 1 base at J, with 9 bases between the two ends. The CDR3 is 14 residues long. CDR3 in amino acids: CASSFGLAQETQYF. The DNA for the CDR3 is TGTGCCAGCAGTTTTGGGTTAGCCCAAGAGACCCAGTACTTC.